These 29 T cell receptor beta chains originate from one sample sequenced in a study of early T cells in non-severe SARS-CoV-2 infection. Via MiXCR, TCRdb re-called the 5' RACE reads, giving one row per CDR3 protein. This table has about 59,000 distinct CDR3 sequences, approximately 13% appearing once. This sample comprised whole blood, obtained at baseline. The source is an adult who was a healthcare worker with PCR-confirmed SARS-CoV-2 infection or an uninfected control (not recorded which).

The chain couples TRBV6-5 to TRBJ2-6; 7 bases agree with TRBD1. With 5 bases clipped from V and 2 bases from J, the junction kept 6 bases outside the gene matches. Germline V gene sequence: CDR1 MNHEY, CDR2 SVGAGI. The CDR3 is 16 amino acids. The CDR3 loop reads CASSRTGGPGANVLTF. The CDR3 DNA is TGTGCCAGCAGTCGGACAGGAGGACCTGGGGCCAACGTCCTGACTTTC.

The sample holds a few counts of this clonotype. J is TRBJ2-1 and V is TRBV12-3 or TRBV12-4; D perhaps matches TRBD1 (5 bases). V was trimmed by 3 bases and J by 3 bases, leaving 9 bases between them. There are 14 residues in the CDR3. The CDR3: CASSFRQIYNEQFF. CDR3 in DNA: TGTGCCAGCAGTTTTCGACAGATCTACAATGAGCAGTTCTTC.

This clonotype was counted at least ten times. The CDR3 spells CASSPEGGSHEQYF. The CDR3 DNA sequence: TGTGCCAGCAGCCCAGAGGGGGGTAGCCACGAGCAGTACTTC. The chain has TRBV7-8 and TRBJ2-7, with D perhaps assigned TRBD1 or TRBD2 (6 bases each). V was clipped by 5 bases and J by 5 bases, with 16 bases between them. This CDR3 is 14 amino acids long. Germline lookup yields CDR1 SGHVS and CDR2 FQNEAQ.

The chain links TRBV9 to TRBJ1-6; 11 positions agree with TRBD1. V was clipped by 4 bases and J by 7 bases; unmatched bases: 4. Germline CDR1 SGDLS, CDR2 YYNGEE. This CDR3 spans 15 amino acids. As DNA, the CDR3 is TGTGCCAGCAGCTCAGGGACAGGGGGGAATTCACCCCTCCACTTT. The encoded protein is CASSSGTGGNSPLHF.

This clonotype appeared a few times. The chain employs TRBV18 and TRBJ2-1, with TRBD2 as a possible D gene (7 bases). Deletions cut 3 bases from V and 0 bases from J, with 12 bases between. The CDR3 consists of 16 residues. CDR1 KGHSH and CDR2 LQKENI come from the germline V gene. In nucleotides, the CDR3 is TGTGCCAGCTCACCGGGGGGGCCCAGCTCCTACAATGAGCAGTTCTTC. It specifies CASSPGGPSSYNEQFF. Combining the CDR3 with reference TRBV18 and TRBJ2-1 gives the whole variable domain NAGVMQNPRHLVRRRGQEARLRCSPMKGHSHVYWYRQLPEEGLKFMVYLQKENIIDESGMPKERFSAEFPKEGPSILRIQQVVRGDSAAYFCASSPGGPSSYNEQFFGPGTRLTVL.

V usage is TRBV7-3 and J usage is TRBJ2-3; D gene ambiguous. V was pared by 1 base and J by 4 bases, with 6 bases between. CDR3 size: 13 residues. Germline CDR1 reads SGHTA; CDR2 reads FQGTGA. The CDR3 spells CASSLNEADTQYF. The CDR3 DNA sequence: TGTGCCAGCAGCTTAAATGAGGCAGATACGCAGTATTTT.

The chain employs TRBV3-1 and TRBJ2-1; 11 bases fit TRBD2. Per germline, CDR1 LGHDT and CDR2 YNNKEL (reference sequence). The ends lost 5 bases at V and 0 bases at J; junction bases unmatched: 3. CDR3 length equals 16 residues. CDR3 region: CASSEGLAVSYNEQFF. For the CDR3, the DNA is TGTGCCAGCAGCGAGGGACTAGCGGTCTCCTACAATGAGCAGTTCTTC.

This clonotype showed up just a few times. The V and J genes are TRBV11-3 and TRBJ2-1; 8 bases align to TRBD2. The CDR3 is made up of 12 amino acids. CDR1 and CDR2 from the germline V gene are SGHNT and YENEEA. V lost 8 bases, J lost 7 bases, and 4 bases stayed unmatched. The CDR3 DNA reads as TGTGCCAGCCAAGGCGGGAGGAATGAGCAGTTCTTC. Protein sequence: CASQGGRNEQFF.

In this sample, this clonotype turned up a few times. J is TRBJ1-1 and V is TRBV4-2; TRBD1 might be the D (5 bases). Per the germline V gene, CDR1 is LGHNA and CDR2 is YNFKEQ. Trimming removed 0 bases from V and 6 bases from J, with 14 bases in between. This CDR3 has 15 residues. The CDR3, as DNA: TGTGCCAGCAGCCAAGATCTAGCCAGGGCCGCTGAAGCTTTCTTT. This gives the protein CASSQDLARAAEAFF.

In this sample, this clonotype turned up a few times. This chain joins TRBV6-2 or TRBV6-3 and TRBJ2-5; D not certain. This CDR3 spans 14 amino acids. Germline CDR1 is MNHEY and CDR2 is SVGEGT. Trimming removed 0 bases at V and 5 bases at J, with 10 bases between. CDR3 in DNA: TGTGCCAGCAGTTACTCCCTAGGCCGGGAGACCCAGTACTTC. The encoded protein is CASSYSLGRETQYF.

The V call is TRBV12-3 or TRBV12-4, the J call TRBJ2-5; the match to TRBD1 covers 8 bases. The CDR3 has 14 residues. The V gene end was trimmed by 5 bases and the J gene end by 5 bases; junction bases not matched to a gene: 7. CDR3 nucleotide sequence: TGTGCCAGCAGTCCGACAGGGGTCGGGGAGACCCAGTACTTC. It is translated as CASSPTGVGETQYF.

DNA for the CDR3: TGTGCCAGCAGCTTAGGCGGGGGAGCATACAATGAGCAGTTCTTC. Amino acid sequence: CASSLGGGAYNEQFF. The rearrangement uses TRBV7-2 and TRBJ2-1; 7 bases map to TRBD2. Trimming at V came to 1 base and at J to 4 bases, leaving 4 bases not matched to a gene. Germline loops: CDR1 SGHTA, CDR2 FQGNSA. This CDR3 spans 15 amino acids.

V is TRBV5-1 and J is TRBJ2-7; D may be TRBD1 (6 bases). V was cut by 4 bases and J by 2 bases, with 13 bases left in between. Per germline, CDR1 SGHRS and CDR2 YFSETQ. CDR3 length equals 14 residues. The CDR3, as DNA: TGCGCCAGCAGCCTACCGGACAGAGCCTACGAGCAGTACTTC. It yields the protein CASSLPDRAYEQYF.

The table lists this clonotype with many counts. The chain couples TRBV11-3 to TRBJ2-1; D is undetermined. The V end lost 5 bases, the J end lost 4 bases, and 15 bases lay between the germline ends. CDR1 and CDR2 from the germline V gene are SGHNT and YENEEA. The CDR3 runs to 15 residues. The CDR3 is CASSPGRRGYNEQFF. In nucleotides, the CDR3 is TGTGCCAGCAGCCCCGGACGGAGAGGATACAATGAGCAGTTCTTC.

This clonotype has just a few counts. The rearrangement uses TRBV28 and TRBJ2-3; 13 bases are shared with TRBD2. Germline trimming cut 4 bases from V and 2 bases from J; bases unmatched to any gene: 6. There are 17 residues in the CDR3. Germline V gene data show CDR1 as MDHEN and CDR2 as SYDVKM. For the CDR3, the DNA is TGTGCCAGCAGTTCCGGACTAGCGGGGGCCCTCACAGATACGCAGTATTTT. This gives the protein CASSSGLAGALTDTQYF.

This chain links TRBV29-1 with TRBJ2-3; the match to TRBD1 covers 7 bases. The CDR3 runs to 13 residues. Germline values: CDR1 SQVTM, CDR2 ANQGSEA. Losses at the gene ends were 7 bases for V and 2 bases for J; bases not matched to a gene: 6. The CDR3 is CSARTGFTDTQYF. The CDR3 DNA reads TGCAGCGCACGGACAGGCTTCACAGATACGCAGTATTTT.

This clonotype was observed a handful of times. V is TRBV29-1 and J is TRBJ2-3, with D possibly matching TRBD2 (6 bases). Germline V gene sequence: CDR1 SQVTM, CDR2 ANQGSEA. The CDR3 is 13 amino acids. The V end was cut by 6 bases, the J end by 0 bases, with 10 bases between. CDR3 in amino acids: CSVMGGSTDTQYF. For the CDR3, the DNA is TGCAGCGTAATGGGGGGAAGCACAGATACGCAGTATTTT.

This clonotype showed up just a few times. The CDR3 loop reads CASSYGVNEAFF. CDR3 DNA: TGTGCCAGCAGTTATGGGGTTAATGAAGCTTTCTTT. The gene calls are TRBV12-3 or TRBV12-4 and TRBJ1-1, with D uncertain. This CDR3 has 12 amino acids. The ends were cut back, 4 bases at V and 7 bases at J, with 10 bases in the middle.

This clonotype was seen more than once but under ten times. The genes are TRBV29-1 and TRBJ2-5, with D perhaps matching TRBD1 (5 bases). The germline gives CDR1 SQVTM, CDR2 ANQGSEA. This CDR3 contains 13 residues. V lost 7 bases and J lost 4, with 16 bases in between. The DNA for the CDR3 is TGCAGCGCCCTAGTGCGCCAGGGAGAGACCCAGTACTTC. It yields the protein CSALVRQGETQYF.

This clonotype has more than one count but fewer than ten. This chain joins TRBV7-2 and TRBJ1-1, with TRBD1 as a possible D gene (5 bases). V was clipped by 1 base and J by 6 bases, with 18 bases between them. This CDR3 comprises 16 residues. Germline CDR1 is SGHTA and CDR2 is FQGNSA. The CDR3 sequence: CASSLGGRRDSAEAFF. The DNA for the CDR3 is TGTGCCAGCAGCTTAGGGGGCAGGAGGGACTCAGCTGAAGCTTTCTTT.

This sequence joins TRBV27 and TRBJ2-7, with 11 bases lining up with TRBD1. This CDR3 region has 16 residues. The germline V gene encodes CDR1 MNHEY and CDR2 SMNVEV (reference sequence). J was trimmed by 3 bases and V by 3 bases; bases with no gene match: 7. The CDR3 sequence: CASSFRLGTGGYEQYF. The CDR3 coding sequence is TGTGCCAGCAGTTTTCGTCTTGGGACAGGGGGCTACGAGCAGTACTTC.

This clonotype occurred a few times. The chain uses TRBV12-3 or TRBV12-4 and TRBJ1-5, with D possibly matching TRBD1 (6 bases). Trimming left V 4 bases short and J 0 bases short, with 10 bases between. This CDR3 comprises 15 residues. The CDR3 region has the DNA TGTGCCAGCAGTTACAGGGCCTATAGCAATCAGCCCCAGCATTTT. Protein: CASSYRAYSNQPQHF.

The chain recombines TRBV7-9 with TRBJ1-1; D call uncertain. The CDR3 is made up of 14 amino acids. CDR1 is SEHNR and CDR2 is FQNEAQ in the germline V gene (reference sequence). With 5 bases removed from V and 0 bases from J, the gap between germline ends came to 10 bases. This CDR3 reads CASSPNSMNTEAFF. The CDR3 DNA reads TGTGCCAGCAGCCCCAACAGCATGAACACTGAAGCTTTCTTT.

With regard to this clonotype: At one boundary the junction diverges from the germline segment, which might be a read error. This chain uses TRBV5-1 with TRBJ2-2; 9 positions agree with TRBD2. Germline V gene data show CDR1 as SGHRS and CDR2 as YFSETQ. The CDR3 has 15 residues. The CDR3 loop reads CASRPIAGEAGELFF. CDR3 sequence (DNA): TGTGCCAGCAGACCAATAGCGGGAGAGGCCGGGGAGCTGTTTTTT.

This clonotype was counted only a few times. The rearrangement links TRBV5-1 to TRBJ2-2; D uncertain. CDR1 is SGHRS and CDR2 is YFSETQ in the germline V gene. Trimming removed 2 bases at V and 0 bases at J, with 8 bases between. This CDR3 has 15 amino acids. The CDR3 coding sequence is TGCGCCAGCAGCTTTGGGCAGACGAACACCGGGGAGCTGTTTTTT. Protein: CASSFGQTNTGELFF. Full variable domain (rest looked up from reference TRBV5-1 and TRBJ2-2): KAGVTQTPRYLIKTRGQQVTLSCSPISGHRSVSWYQQTPGQGLQFLFEYFSETQRNKGNFPGRFSGRQFSNSRSEMNVSTLELGDSALYLCASSFGQTNTGELFFGEGSRLTVL.

This clonotype was recorded many times. The rearrangement links TRBV7-9 to TRBJ2-4; D gene ambiguous. From germline, CDR1 is SEHNR and CDR2 FQNEAQ (reference sequence). The CDR3 is made up of 16 amino acids. The V and J ends lost 1 base and 1 base respectively, with 11 bases between them. The CDR3 protein is CASSLGLLMAKNIQYF. The CDR3 nucleotides read TGTGCCAGCAGCTTAGGTCTTTTGATGGCCAAAAACATTCAGTACTTC.

This clonotype occurred a few times. CDR3 residues: CASSLDMRQPQHF. In DNA, the CDR3 is TGTGCCAGCAGCTTAGATATGAGGCAGCCCCAGCATTTT. The gene calls are TRBV7-8 and TRBJ1-5; no definite D call. This CDR3 is built from 13 residues. Germline-derived CDR1 and CDR2 are SGHVS and FQNEAQ. Deletions cut 1 base from V and 7 bases from J, with 8 bases between.

There are many counts of this clonotype. The V call is TRBV20-1, the J call TRBJ2-2; TRBD2 agrees at 13 bases. The trim removed 0 bases at V and 2 bases at J, leaving 3 bases unmatched. This CDR3 region has 17 residues. Germline CDR1 and CDR2: DFQATT and SNEGSKA (reference sequence). CDR3 DNA sequence: TGCAGTGCTAGAGAAGGGGGACTAGCGGGAAACACCGGGGAGCTGTTTTTT. Protein: CSAREGGLAGNTGELFF.

This clonotype was seen a few times. The chain joins TRBV7-6 to TRBJ1-2; a weak D match, TRBD1 (5 bases). Trimming removed 2 bases at V and 5 bases at J, with 12 bases between. CDR1 and CDR2 from the germline V gene are SGHVS and FNYEAQ. The CDR3 is made up of 14 amino acids. The CDR3 DNA reads TGTGCCAGCAGCTTATCTCAGGGTAGTTATGGCTACACCTTC. Amino acids: CASSLSQGSYGYTF.